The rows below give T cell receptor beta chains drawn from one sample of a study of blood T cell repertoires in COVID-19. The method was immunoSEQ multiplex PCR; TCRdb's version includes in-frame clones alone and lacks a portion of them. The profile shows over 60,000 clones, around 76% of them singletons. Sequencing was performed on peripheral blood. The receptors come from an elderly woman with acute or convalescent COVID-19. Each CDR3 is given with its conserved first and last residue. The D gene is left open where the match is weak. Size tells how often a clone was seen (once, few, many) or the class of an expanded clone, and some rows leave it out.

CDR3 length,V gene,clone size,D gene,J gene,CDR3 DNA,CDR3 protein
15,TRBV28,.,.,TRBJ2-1,TGTGCCAGCAGTTTAGAAAGAGGGAGCTACAATGAGCAGTTCTTC,CASSLERGSYNEQFF
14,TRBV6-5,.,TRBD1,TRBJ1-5,TGTGCCAGCAGACCGACAGGGCCCAATGGCCCCCAGCATTTT,CASRPTGPNGPQHF
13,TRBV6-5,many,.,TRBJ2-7,TGTGCCAGCAGTTCCGGGATCTCCTACGAGCAGTACTTC,CASSSGISYEQYF
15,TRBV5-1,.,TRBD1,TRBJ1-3,TGCGCCAGCAGCTTAGACAGGGCCCTAGGAAACACCATATATTTT,CASSLDRALGNTIYF
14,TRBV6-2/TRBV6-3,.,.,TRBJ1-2,TGTGCCAGCAGTTCCCCAGGACAGAACTATGGCTACACCTTC,CASSSPGQNYGYTF
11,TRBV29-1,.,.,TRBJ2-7,TGCAGCGTTGTGAGAGACTACGAGCAGTACTTC,CSVVRDYEQYF
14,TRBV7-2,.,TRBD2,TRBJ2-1,TGTGCCAGCAGCTTACTAGCGGGGATAGGTGAGCAGTTCTTC,CASSLLAGIGEQFF
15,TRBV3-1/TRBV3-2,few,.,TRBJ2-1,TGTGCCAGCAGCCAAGTTTCACGGAGCAACAATGAGCAGTTCTTC,CASSQVSRSNNEQFF
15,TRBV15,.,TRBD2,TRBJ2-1,TGTGCCACCAGCAAACTAGCGGGAGTCAACAATGAGCAGTTCTTC,CATSKLAGVNNEQFF
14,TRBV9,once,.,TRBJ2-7,TGTGCCAGCAGCGTAGGCCTGAGCTCCTACGAGCAGTACTTC,CASSVGLSSYEQYF
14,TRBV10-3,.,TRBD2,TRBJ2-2,TGTGCCACCTCGGGGGTAGCGGGCACCGGGGAGCTGTTTTTT,CATSGVAGTGELFF
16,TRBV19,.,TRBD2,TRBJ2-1,TGTGCCAGTAGCCTTTTAGGCGGGAGTAGCATCAATGAGCAGTTCTTC,CASSLLGGSSINEQFF
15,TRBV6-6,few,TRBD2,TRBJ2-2,TGTGCCAGCAGGGCTAGCGGGAGAGGGACCGGGGAGCTGTTTTTT,CASRASGRGTGELFF
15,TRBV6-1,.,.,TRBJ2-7,TGTGCCAGCAGTGAATTGCGGGACTTCGCCTACGAGCAGTACTTC,CASSELRDFAYEQYF
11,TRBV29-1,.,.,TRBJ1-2,TGCAGCGTTGTAACAGGCTATGGCTACACCTTC,CSVVTGYGYTF
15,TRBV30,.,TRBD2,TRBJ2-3,TGTGCCTGGAGTGTAGATGCTAGCGGGACAGATACGCAGTATTTT,CAWSVDASGTDTQYF
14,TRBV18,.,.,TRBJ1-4,TGTGCCAGCTCACCACAGGGGATTAATGAAAAACTGTTTTTT,CASSPQGINEKLFF
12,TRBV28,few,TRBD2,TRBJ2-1,TGTGCCACCAGCGGGGTTTACAATGAGCAGTTCTTC,CATSGVYNEQFF
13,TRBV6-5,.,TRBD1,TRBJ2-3,TGTGCCAGCTGGGGACAGAGCACAGATACGCAGTATTTT,CASWGQSTDTQYF
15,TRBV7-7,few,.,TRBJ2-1,TGTGCCAGCAGCTTAGAGGAGGGGGCGTGGAATGAGCAGTTCTTC,CASSLEEGAWNEQFF
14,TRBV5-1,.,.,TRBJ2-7,TGCGCCAGCAGCGGAACTACAGGGAGCTACGAGCAGTACTTC,CASSGTTGSYEQYF
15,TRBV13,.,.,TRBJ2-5,TGTGCCAGCAGCTTATCAGTGGGGCCCCAAGAGACCCAGTACTTC,CASSLSVGPQETQYF
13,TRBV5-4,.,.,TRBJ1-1,TGTGCCAGCACTCTAGGCATGAACACTGAAGCTTTCTTT,CASTLGMNTEAFF
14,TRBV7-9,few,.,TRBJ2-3,TGTGCCAGCAGCTTAGCGCGACAGGCAGATACGCAGTATTTT,CASSLARQADTQYF
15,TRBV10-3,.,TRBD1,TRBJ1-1,TGTGCCATCAGTGAGTCGGGACAGGGGTACACTGAAGCTTTCTTT,CAISESGQGYTEAFF
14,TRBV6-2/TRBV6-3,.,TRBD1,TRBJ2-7,TGTGCCAGCATCCCCTCAGGGGGTAGCTACGAGCAGTACTTC,CASIPSGGSYEQYF
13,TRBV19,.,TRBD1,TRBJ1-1,TGTGCCAGTAGTACAGGGGGCTACACTGAAGCTTTCTTT,CASSTGGYTEAFF
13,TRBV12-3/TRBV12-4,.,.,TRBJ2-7,TGTGCCAGCACTTTACAGGGCTCCTACGAGCAGTACTTC,CASTLQGSYEQYF
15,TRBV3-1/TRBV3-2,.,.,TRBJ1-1,TGTGCCAGCAGCCAAGATTGGGCAGGGAGGACTGAAGCTTTCTTT,CASSQDWAGRTEAFF
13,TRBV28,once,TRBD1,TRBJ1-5,TGTGCCAGCAGATGGACAGGGTTTCAGCCCCAGCATTTT,CASRWTGFQPQHF
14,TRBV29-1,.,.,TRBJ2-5,TGCAGCGTTGAGGGCGGCCGGGGAGGAGAGACCCAGTACTTC,CSVEGGRGGETQYF
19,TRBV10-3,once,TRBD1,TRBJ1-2,TGTGCCACCCAACTAGACTCGATTCGGGACAGGGTCGCTGGCTATGGCTACACCTTC,CATQLDSIRDRVAGYGYTF
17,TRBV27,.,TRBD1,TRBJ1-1,TGTGCCAGCAGTCTCAGGACAGGCCACGGTCCTCCACATGAAGCTTTCTTT,CASSLRTGHGPPHEAFF
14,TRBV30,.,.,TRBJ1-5,TGTGCCTGGAGTCCGGGACTTAGCAATCAGCCCCAGCATTTT,CAWSPGLSNQPQHF
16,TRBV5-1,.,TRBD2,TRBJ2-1,TGCGCCAGCAGCCCCCAAACTAGCGGGGCCTACGATGAGCAGTTCTTC,CASSPQTSGAYDEQFF